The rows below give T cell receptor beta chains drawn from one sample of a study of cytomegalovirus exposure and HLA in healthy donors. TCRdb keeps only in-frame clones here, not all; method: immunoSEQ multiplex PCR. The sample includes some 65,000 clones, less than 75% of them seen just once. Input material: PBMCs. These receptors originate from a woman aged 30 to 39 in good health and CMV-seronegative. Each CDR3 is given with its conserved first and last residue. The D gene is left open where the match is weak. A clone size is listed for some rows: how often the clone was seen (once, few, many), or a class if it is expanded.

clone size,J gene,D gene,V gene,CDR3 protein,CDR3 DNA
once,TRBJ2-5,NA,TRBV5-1,CASSPLPGWGETQYF,TGCGCCAGCAGTCCACTCCCGGGGTGGGGAGAGACCCAGTACTTC
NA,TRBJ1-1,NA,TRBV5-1,CASSLVSGETEAFF,TGCGCCAGCAGCTTGGTGTCAGGCGAGACTGAAGCTTTCTTT
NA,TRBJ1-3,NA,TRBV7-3,CASSLNSGNTIYF,TGTGCCAGCAGCTTAAACAGCGGAAACACCATATATTTT
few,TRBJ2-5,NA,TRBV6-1,CASSEHGGKQETQYF,TGTGCCAGCAGTGAACATGGCGGCAAACAAGAGACCCAGTACTTC
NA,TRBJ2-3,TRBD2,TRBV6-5,CASSYSSGGDTQYF,TGTGCCAGCAGTTACTCAAGCGGGGGTGATACGCAGTATTTT
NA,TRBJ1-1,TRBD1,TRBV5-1,CASSPGTVMNTEAFF,TGCGCCAGCAGCCCGGGGACAGTCATGAACACTGAAGCTTTCTTT
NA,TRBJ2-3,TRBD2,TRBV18,CASSPGTTTTDTQYF,TGTGCCAGCTCACCAGGGACTACAACCACAGATACGCAGTATTTT
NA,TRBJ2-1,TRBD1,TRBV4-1,CASSQPGTDNEQFF,TGCGCCAGCAGCCAACCCGGGACAGACAATGAGCAGTTCTTC
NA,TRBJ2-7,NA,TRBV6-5,CASSWTAFTYEQYF,TGTGCCAGCAGCTGGACAGCTTTTACCTACGAGCAGTACTTC
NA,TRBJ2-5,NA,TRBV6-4,CASSSGELETQYF,TGTGCCAGCTCTTCAGGGGAGTTGGAGACCCAGTACTTC
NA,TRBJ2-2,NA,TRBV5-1,CASSLGGGLDTGELFF,TGCGCCAGCAGCTTGGGTGGGGGACTTGACACCGGGGAGCTGTTTTTT
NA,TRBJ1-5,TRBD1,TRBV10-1,CASSPPPGQVQPQHF,TGCGCCAGCAGTCCACCCCCGGGACAGGTCCAGCCCCAGCATTTT
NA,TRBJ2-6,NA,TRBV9,CASSEGPGVTGANVLTF,TGTGCCAGCAGCGAGGGCCCGGGGGTGACTGGGGCCAACGTCCTGACTTTC
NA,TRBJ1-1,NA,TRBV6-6,CASSYSERRHLMF,TGTGCCAGCAGTTACTCGGAGCGGCGGCACCTAATGTTT
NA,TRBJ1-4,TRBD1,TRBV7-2,CASRTGGTVEKLFF,TGTGCCAGCAGAACAGGGGGCACCGTTGAAAAACTGTTTTTT
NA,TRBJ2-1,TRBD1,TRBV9,CASSVEGQGNDEQFF,TGTGCCAGCAGCGTAGAGGGACAGGGAAATGATGAGCAGTTCTTC
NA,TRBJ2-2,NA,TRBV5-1,CASQQQQGHGELFF,TGCGCCAGCCAACAGCAACAGGGACACGGGGAGCTGTTTTTT
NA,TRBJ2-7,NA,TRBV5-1,CASSNALGGSRGVGEQYF,TGCGCCAGCAGCAACGCCCTCGGAGGGTCCAGGGGGGTTGGGGAGCAGTACTTC
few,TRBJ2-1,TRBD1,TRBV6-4,CASSDATGGSYNEQFF,TGTGCCAGCAGTGACGCGACAGGGGGCTCCTACAATGAGCAGTTCTTC
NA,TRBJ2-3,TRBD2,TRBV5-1,CASSSPGLAGGPTDTQYF,TGCGCCAGCAGCAGCCCGGGACTAGCGGGGGGGCCAACAGATACGCAGTATTTT
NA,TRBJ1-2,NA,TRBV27,CASSLSGVNGYTF,TGTGCCAGCAGTTTATCAGGGGTCAATGGCTACACCTTC
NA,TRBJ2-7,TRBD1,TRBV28,CASGLMTPGQGLNEQYF,TGTGCCAGCGGTCTGATGACCCCGGGACAGGGGTTGAACGAGCAGTACTTC
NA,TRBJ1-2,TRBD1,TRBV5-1,CASTQGGLDGYTF,TGCGCCAGCACCCAGGGGGGCCTGGATGGCTACACCTTC
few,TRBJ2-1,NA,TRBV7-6,CASSSYRNNEQFF,TGTGCCAGCAGCTCGTACAGGAACAATGAGCAGTTCTTC
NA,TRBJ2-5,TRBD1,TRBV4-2,CASSQGGTGTETQYF,TGTGCCAGCAGCCAAGGTGGGACAGGGACAGAGACCCAGTACTTC
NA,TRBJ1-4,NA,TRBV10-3,CAIGPSGAEKLFF,TGTGCCATTGGTCCTTCGGGAGCGGAAAAACTGTTTTTT
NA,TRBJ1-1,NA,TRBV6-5,CASSYSTGGSTEAFF,TGTGCCAGCAGTTACTCGACCGGGGGGTCCACTGAAGCTTTCTTT
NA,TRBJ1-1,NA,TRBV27,CASSFQGLNTEAFF,TGTGCCAGCAGTTTTCAGGGGCTGAACACTGAAGCTTTCTTT
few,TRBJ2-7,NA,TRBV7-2,CASSLASGPGGPKKQYF,TGTGCCAGCAGCTTAGCAAGTGGGCCGGGGGGCCCTAAAAAGCAGTACTTC
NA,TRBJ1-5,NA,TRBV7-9,CASSLQGSQPQHF,TGTGCCAGCAGCCTACAGGGCTCTCAGCCCCAGCATTTT
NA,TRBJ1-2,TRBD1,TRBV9,CASSVSTGTVNYGYTF,TGTGCCAGCAGCGTCTCAACCGGGACAGTCAACTATGGCTACACCTTC
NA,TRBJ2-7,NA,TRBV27,CASSFEGTGSYEQYF,TGTGCCAGCAGTTTCGAGGGGACTGGATCCTACGAGCAGTACTTC
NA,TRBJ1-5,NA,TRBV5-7,CASSGTTPQHF,TGTGCCAGCAGCGGGACTACGCCCCAGCATTTT
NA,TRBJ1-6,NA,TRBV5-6,CASSLGEGSSYNSPLHF,TGTGCCAGCAGCTTGGGGGAGGGGAGCTCCTATAATTCACCCCTCCACTTT
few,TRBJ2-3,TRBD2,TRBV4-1,CASSQRLAVMGTQYF,TGCGCCAGCAGCCAACGACTAGCGGTAATGGGTACGCAGTATTTT
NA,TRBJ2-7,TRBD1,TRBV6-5,CASSRDRTYEQYF,TGTGCCAGCAGCCGGGACAGGACCTACGAGCAGTACTTC
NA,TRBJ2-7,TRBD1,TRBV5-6,CASSGLGQGVSSYEQYF,TGTGCCAGCAGCGGGCTCGGACAGGGGGTTAGCTCCTACGAGCAGTACTTC
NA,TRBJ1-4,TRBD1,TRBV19,CATRGQGVQNNEKLFF,TGTGCCACCAGAGGACAGGGGGTCCAGAATAATGAAAAACTGTTTTTT
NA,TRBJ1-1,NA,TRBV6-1,CASSEAHGNTEAFF,TGTGCCAGCAGTGAAGCCCACGGGAACACTGAAGCTTTCTTT
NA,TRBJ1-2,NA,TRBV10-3,CAISDVGSGYTF,TGTGCCATCAGTGACGTGGGCAGTGGCTACACCTTC
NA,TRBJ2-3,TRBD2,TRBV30,CAWSVSGGTDTQYF,TGTGCCTGGAGTGTATCGGGGGGTACAGATACGCAGTATTTT
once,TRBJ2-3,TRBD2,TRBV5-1,CASSYGTSGGARDTQYF,TGCGCCAGCAGCTACGGGACTAGCGGGGGGGCCAGAGATACGCAGTATTTT
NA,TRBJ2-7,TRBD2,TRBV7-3,CASSFGGSYEQYF,TGTGCCAGCAGTTTCGGGGGGTCCTACGAGCAGTACTTC
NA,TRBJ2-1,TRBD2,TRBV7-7,CASSPGTSSSYNEQFF,TGTGCTAGCAGCCCAGGGACTAGCAGCTCCTACAATGAGCAGTTCTTC
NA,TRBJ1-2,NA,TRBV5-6,CASRRERNYGYTF,TGTGCCAGCAGGAGGGAGAGAAACTATGGCTACACCTTC
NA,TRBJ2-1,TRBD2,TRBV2,CAGREGEYNEQFF,TGTGCCGGCCGGGAGGGGGAGTACAATGAGCAGTTCTTC
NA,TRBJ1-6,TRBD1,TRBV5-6,CASSVWTGVNSPLHF,TGTGCCAGCAGCGTATGGACAGGGGTTAATTCACCCCTCCACTTT
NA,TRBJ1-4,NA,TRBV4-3,CASSQDFQGSNEKLFF,TGCGCCAGCAGCCAAGATTTTCAGGGTTCTAATGAAAAACTGTTTTTT